What follows are 16 T cell receptor beta chains derived from one specimen sequenced in a study of T cells in Graves' hyperthyroidism and ophthalmopathy. RNA transcripts served as the template for amplifying TCR beta CDR3 regions. The HTBI set primed first-round TCR CDR3 RT-PCR. TCRdb reprocessed the multiplex PCR reads via MiXCR and lists one record per CDR3 protein. This table has a few hundred thousand distinct CDR3 sequences, under 25% appearing once. Sample: blood. Source of these receptors: a young man with Graves' hyperthyroidism.

This clonotype was seen ten or more times. The chain links TRBV2 to TRBJ2-7, with 8 bases that match TRBD1. The germline CDR1 and CDR2 sequences are SNHLY and FYNNEI. V shed 3 bases and J 1 base; nucleotides not matched to a gene: 8. The CDR3 has 16 amino acids. CDR3 nucleotide sequence: TGTGCCAGCAGTGATAACCTCAGGGGGCGATCCTACGAGCAGTACTTC. This gives the protein CASSDNLRGRSYEQYF.

This clonotype was seen only a few times. This CDR3 fails to terminate in the conserved phenylalanine or tryptophan, so it likely reflects a read error. The chain uses TRBV12-3 or TRBV12-4 and TRBJ1-5, with 9 bases lining up with TRBD1. The J segment lost 4 bases and the V segment lost 7 bases, leaving 5 bases of the junction unmatched. This CDR3 has 14 amino acids. The CDR3, as DNA: TGTGCCAGCACCCCCGGACAGGGGAATCAGCCCCAGCATCTT. Translation: CASTPGQGNQPQHL.

This clonotype was seen at least ten times. The chain recombines TRBV12-3 or TRBV12-4 with TRBJ1-1; D not certain. The CDR3 has 13 amino acids. V dropped 4 bases and J dropped 3 bases, with 9 bases sitting between them. The CDR3 is CASSYGAHTEAFF. The CDR3 DNA reads as TGTGCCAGCAGTTACGGTGCGCACACTGAAGCTTTCTTT.

This clonotype came up many times. The chain carries TRBV28 and TRBJ1-2; D is undetermined. Trimming took 4 bases from V and 1 from J, leaving 4 bases between them. There are 12 residues in the CDR3. Germline-derived CDR1 and CDR2 are MDHEN and SYDVKM. The CDR3 protein is CASSYHNYGYTF. DNA of the CDR3: TGTGCCAGCAGTTATCATAACTATGGCTACACCTTC.

This clonotype was seen many times. This rearrangement joins TRBV6-1 to TRBJ1-5; D gene unclear. Trimming left V 5 bases short and J 7 bases short, with 12 bases between. This CDR3 is built from 13 residues. The V gene's germline CDR1 is MNHNS and CDR2 SASEGT. In DNA form, the CDR3 reads TGTGCCAGCAGTAAGGGTAGAGGACAGCCCCAGCATTTT. It specifies CASSKGRGQPQHF.

Many counts were recorded for this clonotype. A read error may be the cause here, since a much bigger clone is one base away. V and J are TRBV6-1 and TRBJ2-7; D is unresolved. The germline gives CDR1 MNHNS, CDR2 SASEGT. The CDR3 runs 11 residues. V was cut by 3 bases and J by 3 bases, with 3 bases left in between. The CDR3 DNA reads TGTGCCAGCAGTGACAACTACGAGCAGTACTTC. It encodes CASSDNYEQYF.

This clonotype was recorded a few times. The chain carries TRBV5-1 and TRBJ2-1, with TRBD2 matching over 13 bases. Germline assignment: CDR1 SGHRS and CDR2 YFSETQ. This CDR3 is 16 amino acids long. Losses at the gene ends were 0 bases for V and 6 bases for J; bases not matched to a gene: 3. The CDR3 protein is CASSLERTSGGNEQFF. CDR3 nucleotides: TGCGCCAGCAGCTTGGAACGGACTAGCGGGGGCAATGAGCAGTTCTTC.

This clonotype was recorded many times. The V call is TRBV30, the J call TRBJ2-7; D is uncertain. Trimming stripped 5 bases from V and 6 bases from J, with 17 bases between. The CDR3 is made up of 13 amino acids. CDR1 is GTSNPN, CDR2 SVGIG, per germline (reference sequence). The CDR3 DNA follows: TGTGCCTGGCGCAAGGGAAATAGTCCCGAGCAGTACTTC. Amino acids: CAWRKGNSPEQYF. Looking up the rest from reference TRBV30 and TRBJ2-7 gives the full variable domain: SQTIHQWPATLVQPVGSPLSLECTVEGTSNPNLYWYRQAAGRGLQLLFYSVGIGQISSEVPQNLSASRPQDRQFILSSKKLLLSDSGFYLCAWRKGNSPEQYFGPGTRLTVT.

The chain employs TRBV28 and TRBJ1-1, with 7 bases aligning to TRBD1. Germline V lookup: CDR1 MDHEN, CDR2 SYDVKM. The CDR3 sequence is 14 residues long. V shed 4 bases and J 2 bases; nucleotides not matched to a gene: 4. The chain's CDR3 is CASSSQGSNTEAFF. CDR3 sequence (DNA): TGTGCCAGCAGTTCACAGGGGAGTAACACTGAAGCTTTCTTT. The complete variable domain, with remaining parts taken from reference TRBV28 and TRBJ1-1, reads DVKVTQSSRYLVKRTGEKVFLECVQDMDHENMFWYRQDPGLGLRLIYFSYDVKMKEKGDIPEGYSVSREKKERFSLILESASTNQTSMYLCASSSQGSNTEAFFGQGTRLTVV.

This clonotype was counted at least ten times. The V and J genes are TRBV20-1 and TRBJ1-1, with D possibly being TRBD1 (6 bases). CDR3 length: 15 residues. Germline assignment: CDR1 DFQATT and CDR2 SNEGSKA (reference sequence). Between the trimmed V and J ends, which lost 5 bases and 4 bases, there was a span of 20 bases. The CDR3 DNA is TGCAGTGCTCCCGCGGGGGGGGCGGAGGGCACTGAAGCTTTCTTT. It specifies CSAPAGGAEGTEAFF.

Turning to this clonotype: This may arise from a read error, as a much more abundant clone is one base away. This chain connects TRBV7-8 to TRBJ2-5; a weak D match, TRBD2 (7 bases). The CDR3 loop spans 15 amino acids. Germline assignment: CDR1 SGHVS and CDR2 FQNEAQ. CDR3 DNA: TGTGCCAGCAGCTTAATTGGGGGGGCCCCAGAGACCCGGTACTTC. Protein sequence: CASSLIGGAPETRYF.

This clonotype was seen only a few times. The rearrangement links TRBV11-3 to TRBJ2-7; possible D gene TRBD2, 6 bases. Germline CDR1 is SGHNT and CDR2 is YENEEA. The V gene lost 2 bases and the J gene lost 3 bases, with 11 bases spanning the gap. The CDR3 is 14 amino acids. CDR3 protein: CASSLRMRGYEQYF. CDR3 sequence (DNA): TGTGCCAGCAGCTTAAGAATGCGGGGCTACGAGCAGTACTTC.

The sample holds many counts of this clonotype. The CDR3 ends on some other residue instead of the conserved phenylalanine or tryptophan, so this is likely a read error. This chain uses TRBV6-5 with TRBJ1-1, with D hard to call. The V and J ends lost 2 bases and 0 bases respectively, with 7 bases between them. The germline CDR1 and CDR2 sequences are MNHEY and SVGAGI. This CDR3 has 14 residues. CDR3 protein: CASSYGEVNTEAFL. The DNA of the CDR3 is TGTGCCAGCAGTTACGGTGAAGTGAACACTGAAGCTTTCCTT.

The V and J genes are TRBV12-3 or TRBV12-4 and TRBJ2-2; D tentatively fits TRBD1 or TRBD2 (5 bases each). This CDR3 is built from 15 residues. Trimming removed 3 bases from V and 6 bases from J, with 14 bases in between. The CDR3: CASSFTAGAPGELFF. DNA of the CDR3: TGTGCCAGCAGTTTTACGGCCGGGGCCCCCGGGGAGCTGTTTTTT.

The V and J genes are TRBV29-1 and TRBJ1-6; no reliable D call. The V gene's germline CDR1 is SQVTM and CDR2 ANQGSEA. This CDR3 is built from 15 residues. Trimming pared 7 bases from V and 0 bases from J, leaving 13 bases between. The CDR3 loop reads CSDRLGSSYNSPLHF. The CDR3 DNA sequence: TGCAGCGACAGATTGGGGAGCTCCTATAATTCACCCCTCCACTTT.

This clonotype has a handful of counts. The rearrangement uses TRBV6-5 and TRBJ2-5; the D is unclear. Germline V CDR1 and CDR2: MNHEY, SVGAGI. V lost 8 bases, J lost 1 base, and 11 bases lay in between. This CDR3 spans 13 amino acids. The CDR3 DNA is TGTGCCAGCCAGAGGTCCTTCCAAGAGACCCAGTACTTC. It codes for CASQRSFQETQYF.